The T cell receptor (beta chain) under discussion was sequenced for a study of blood T cells in healthy people across ages. The germline gives CDR1 MNHEY, CDR2 SVGEGT. Trimming at V came to 6 bases and at J to 2 bases, leaving 7 bases not matched to a gene. The CDR3 loop spans 15 amino acids. A J-beta primer mix and a sample-barcoded 5' primer were used in a second PCR of roughly 7 to 12 cycles. MiXCR was run by TCRdb on the 5' RACE reads, yielding one entry per CDR3 protein. The data contain just over 1 million distinct CDR3 sequences, 45% of them seen just once; the ten biggest clones take up 18%. The genes are TRBV6-2 or TRBV6-3 and TRBJ2-7; 10 bases map to TRBD2. The sequence was collected from a woman in her sixties in good health. Specimen: blood. CDR3 protein: CASSNSLAGAYEQYF. The CDR3 coding sequence is TGTGCCAGCAGCAACAGCCTAGCGGGGGCCTACGAGCAGTACTTC.